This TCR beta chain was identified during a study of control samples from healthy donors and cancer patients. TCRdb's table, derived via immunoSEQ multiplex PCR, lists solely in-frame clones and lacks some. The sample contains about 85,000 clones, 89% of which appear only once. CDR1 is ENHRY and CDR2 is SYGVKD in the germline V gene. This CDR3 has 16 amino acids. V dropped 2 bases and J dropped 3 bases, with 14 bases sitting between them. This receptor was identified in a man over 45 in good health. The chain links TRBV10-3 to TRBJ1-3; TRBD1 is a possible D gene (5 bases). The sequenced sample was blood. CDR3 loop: CAISEVQGLSGNTIYF. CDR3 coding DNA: TGTGCCATCAGTGAGGTCCAGGGATTAAGTGGAAACACCATATATTTT.